The 31 T cell receptor beta chains listed next were all sequenced from one sample in a study of beta chain features in type 1 diabetes. Sequencing targeted expressed TCRB transcripts, as all isolated RNA had been reverse transcribed. Sequencing used immunoSEQ multiplex PCR; TCRdb keeps in-frame clones, though not all of them. The data contain some 410,000 clones, about 15% of them seen just once; the ten biggest clones take up less than 0.04%. The specimen was naive CD4+ T cells from blood. All receptors come from a man younger than 45 in good health.

This clone was detected a few times. This chain uses TRBV18 with TRBJ1-5; a possible D gene is TRBD1 (6 bases). CDR1 and CDR2 (germline): KGHSH, LQKENI. The CDR3 is 15 residues long. V was pared by 2 bases and J by 3 bases, with 11 bases between. The CDR3 bases are TGTGCCAGCTCACCAAGCCAGGGGCACAATCAGCCCCAGCATTTT. Its translation: CASSPSQGHNQPQHF.

This chain links TRBV5-1 with TRBJ2-1; 7 nucleotides line up with TRBD2. Germline V gene data show CDR1 as SGHRS and CDR2 as YFSETQ. The ends lost 0 bases at V and 6 bases at J; junction bases unmatched: 6. CDR3 size: 15 residues. CDR3 in DNA: TGCGCCAGCAGCTTGGATCGGACTAGGGTCAATGAGCAGTTCTTC. It translates to CASSLDRTRVNEQFF.

This clone has a handful of counts. The gene calls are TRBV9 and TRBJ2-1; 8 positions match TRBD2. CDR3 length: 15 residues. V trimming: 0 bases; J trimming: 8 bases; junction bases outside the gene matches: 7. Germline V gives CDR1 SGDLS, CDR2 YYNGEE. The CDR3 loop reads CASSVAPSGLDEQFF. The CDR3 DNA is TGTGCCAGCAGCGTAGCTCCTAGCGGGCTCGATGAGCAGTTCTTC.

This clone has a handful of counts. The J gene is TRBJ2-1, the V gene TRBV7-3; TRBD2 might be the D (5 bases). With 5 bases removed from V and 7 bases from J, the gap between germline ends came to 12 bases. CDR3 size: 13 residues. Germline values: CDR1 SGHTA, CDR2 FQGTGA. In nucleotides, the CDR3 is TGTGCCAGCAGCCCACGAGGGCCGAATGAGCAGTTCTTC. Translation: CASSPRGPNEQFF.

This clone turned up a few times. V and J are TRBV7-9 and TRBJ2-3; 7 nucleotides line up with TRBD2. CDR1 and CDR2 from the germline V gene are SEHNR and FQNEAQ (reference sequence). The CDR3 has 16 amino acids. V dropped 5 bases and J dropped 6; count of bases not matched to a gene: 14. In DNA, the CDR3 is TGTGCCAGCAGCAACCTACCCGGACTAGTAGCTGATACGCAGTATTTT. It is translated as CASSNLPGLVADTQYF.

In regard to this clone: The sample carries other DNA sequences with the same CDR3. The V and J genes are TRBV30 and TRBJ2-1; D remains unclear. Trimming shortened V by 0 bases and J by 10 bases, and 10 bases separated the two germline ends. Germline V lookup: CDR1 GTSNPN, CDR2 SVGIG (reference sequence). This CDR3 is 12 amino acids long. The CDR3 coding sequence is TGTGCCTGGAGTGTGATTGGACGAGAGCAGTTCTTC. It codes for CAWSVIGREQFF.

This chain connects TRBV9 to TRBJ2-2; TRBD2 aligns across 7 bases. The ends lost 3 bases at V and 1 base at J; junction bases unmatched: 6. The CDR3 totals 16 residues. Per germline, CDR1 SGDLS and CDR2 YYNGEE. Here the CDR3 DNA reads TGTGCCAGCAGCGGGTCACTAGCGTTGAACACCGGGGAGCTGTTTTTT. Protein product: CASSGSLALNTGELFF.

The V gene is TRBV9, the J gene TRBJ1-3, with D unresolved. Germline CDR1 SGDLS, CDR2 YYNGEE. The V end was cut by 4 bases, the J end by 0 bases, with 17 bases between. This CDR3 comprises 17 residues. The CDR3 nucleotides are TGTGCCAGCAGCTCGATAGACGGGCAAGCCTCTGGAAACACCATATATTTT. It specifies CASSSIDGQASGNTIYF.

This clone was seen a handful of times. The rearrangement joins TRBV7-3 to TRBJ2-7; 7 bases match TRBD2. Germline values: CDR1 SGHTA, CDR2 FQGTGA. The CDR3 length is 19 residues. The V gene end was trimmed by 4 bases and the J gene end by 4 bases; junction bases not matched to a gene: 22. The CDR3 spells CASSYLRALETGGEYEQYV. In DNA, the CDR3 is TGTGCCAGCAGCTATCTACGAGCTCTTGAGACGGGAGGAGAGTACGAGCAGTACGTC.

The chain recombines TRBV27 with TRBJ2-3; no firm D call. CDR1 and CDR2 (germline): MNHEY, SMNVEV (reference sequence). Trimming stripped 3 bases from V and 8 bases from J, with 15 bases between. The CDR3 runs 14 residues. CDR3 in DNA: TGTGCCAGCAGTTTGCAGTCGGCTAAGGGTACGCAGTATTTT. This encodes CASSLQSAKGTQYF.

J is TRBJ2-5 and V is TRBV10-3, with a tentative D call TRBD2 (5 bases). V was clipped by 10 bases and J by 1 base, with 10 bases between them. Per germline, CDR1 ENHRY and CDR2 SYGVKD. The CDR3 spans 12 residues. The CDR3 DNA is TGTGCCAGCGGGCCACTCCAAGAGACCCAGTACTTC. Amino acid sequence: CASGPLQETQYF.

The gene calls are TRBV2 and TRBJ1-4; maybe TRBD1 (6 bases). The CDR3 has 13 residues. V dropped 5 bases and J dropped 8 bases, with 12 bases sitting between them. The germline V gene has CDR1 SNHLY and CDR2 FYNNEI. The CDR3 spells CASSRATGEKLFF. The CDR3 nucleotides are TGTGCCAGCAGTAGGGCCACAGGGGAAAAACTGTTTTTT.

This chain links TRBV11-3 with TRBJ2-1; unclear D gene. Trimming stripped 5 bases from V and 3 bases from J, with 14 bases between. Per germline, CDR1 SGHNT and CDR2 YENEEA. CDR3 length: 15 residues. The CDR3 DNA sequence: TGTGCCAGCAGCCTCCGGACCGGAGACTACAATGAGCAGTTCTTC. It specifies CASSLRTGDYNEQFF.

J is TRBJ2-7 and V is TRBV11-2; D gene uncertain. Per germline, CDR1 SGHAT and CDR2 FQNNGV. V shed 5 bases and J shed 2 bases, with 16 bases lying between them. The CDR3 is 15 residues long. The DNA of the CDR3 is TGTGCCAGCAGCCTCGCACAGCCTACCCCCTACGAGCAGTACTTC. It encodes CASSLAQPTPYEQYF.

The chain combines TRBV5-4 with TRBJ1-1; a possible D gene is TRBD1 (5 bases). Deletions cut 5 bases from V and 4 bases from J, with 9 bases between. CDR1 is SGHNT and CDR2 is YYREEE in the germline V gene (reference sequence). This CDR3 has 12 amino acids. The CDR3 region has the DNA TGTGCCAGCAGGGGGCTGGGCACTGAAGCTTTCTTT. Translation gives CASRGLGTEAFF.

This clone was seen a handful of times. The chain employs TRBV5-6 and TRBJ2-1; the D call may be TRBD1 or TRBD2 (5 bases each). Trimming took 3 bases from V and 0 from J, leaving 10 bases between them. The CDR3 runs 15 residues. The germline gives CDR1 SGHDT, CDR2 YYEEEE. For the CDR3, the DNA is TGTGCCAGCAGCTGGGGGTCTACCTCCTACAATGAGCAGTTCTTC. Protein: CASSWGSTSYNEQFF.

This clone came up a few times. This chain links TRBV19 with TRBJ2-3, with 12 bases identical to TRBD2. The CDR3 covers 16 residues. Unmatched junction bases numbered 8, after V lost 5 bases and J lost 5 bases. In germline, CDR1 is LNHDA, CDR2 SQIVND (reference sequence). CDR3 protein: CASSPPLAGGRDTQYF. The CDR3 region has the DNA TGTGCCAGTAGTCCCCCGCTAGCGGGAGGGAGAGATACGCAGTATTTT.

V usage is TRBV15 and J usage is TRBJ1-1; 7 bases align to TRBD1. CDR3 length: 15 amino acids. Trimming at V came to 0 bases and at J to 0 bases, leaving 1 base not matched to a gene. Looked up from germline, CDR1 is LNHNV and CDR2 is YYDKDF (reference sequence). Here the CDR3 DNA reads TGTGCCACCAGCAGAGACCAGGGGGTGAACACTGAAGCTTTCTTT. The encoded protein is CATSRDQGVNTEAFF.

The chain couples TRBV19 to TRBJ1-6, with TRBD1 as a possible D gene (5 bases). CDR1 LNHDA and CDR2 SQIVND come from the germline V gene (reference sequence). This CDR3 is built from 17 residues. Trimming left V 5 bases short and J 9 bases short, with 23 bases between. CDR3 bases: TGTGCCAGTAGTGTAACAGGTGAAACTTTTCTCGGTTCACCCCTCCACTTT. This translates into CASSVTGETFLGSPLHF.

In DNA, the CDR3 is TGCAGCGTTGAAGGAAAGAGCCGGGTCGATACGCAGTATTTT. Translation gives CSVEGKSRVDTQYF. The chain couples TRBV29-1 to TRBJ2-3; D not certain. The CDR3 is made up of 14 amino acids. Germline loops: CDR1 SQVTM, CDR2 ANQGSEA. Trimming removed 1 base at V and 6 bases at J, with 14 bases between.

The V and J genes are TRBV7-3 and TRBJ2-5; 8 positions agree with TRBD1. Germline V gives CDR1 SGHTA, CDR2 FQGTGA. The CDR3 runs 13 residues. J gave up 4 bases and V 4 bases, and 2 bases lay outside the gene matches. The CDR3 loop reads CASSSGQAETQYF. As DNA, the CDR3 is TGTGCCAGCAGCTCGGGACAGGCAGAGACCCAGTACTTC.

This rearrangement joins TRBV6-6 to TRBJ2-7; 12 bases fit TRBD2. V was clipped by 7 bases and J by 2 bases; unmatched bases: 6. The CDR3 covers 15 residues. Germline CDR1 is MNHNY and CDR2 is SVGAGI (reference sequence). This CDR3 is CASKNGLAGTYEQYF. Written as DNA, the CDR3 is TGTGCCAGCAAGAACGGACTAGCGGGGACCTACGAGCAGTACTTC.

The chain links TRBV29-1 to TRBJ2-5; 12 bases align to TRBD2. The CDR3 has 15 amino acids. With V trimmed by 7 bases and J by 4 bases, 10 bases remained unmatched. The germline V gene encodes CDR1 SQVTM and CDR2 ANQGSEA. For the CDR3, the DNA is TGCAGCGCGAACCTAGCGGGAGGGCCGGGAGAGACCCAGTACTTC. Translating it yields CSANLAGGPGETQYF.

In its sample, this clone was seen once. The chain is built from TRBV27 and TRBJ1-2; maybe TRBD1 (5 bases). Trimming stripped 5 bases from V and 7 bases from J, with 23 bases between. The CDR3 spans 16 residues. CDR1 is MNHEY and CDR2 is SMNVEV in the germline V gene (reference sequence). The CDR3 nucleotides are TGTGCCAGCAGTCAAAGGGATAGGGGAAGAGTGGGTGGCTACACCTTC. Translated: CASSQRDRGRVGGYTF.

The chain employs TRBV2 and TRBJ2-1; D perhaps matches TRBD2 (5 bases). The CDR3 runs 14 residues. The germline gives CDR1 SNHLY, CDR2 FYNNEI. Deletions cut 4 bases from V and 6 bases from J, with 13 bases between. CDR3 DNA: TGTGCCAGCAGTGCCAGCGGAGTCCTCAATGAGCAGTTCTTC. The encoded protein is CASSASGVLNEQFF. The whole variable domain, filled in from reference TRBV2 and TRBJ2-1, reads EPEVTQTPSHQVTQMGQEVILRCVPISNHLYFYWYRQILGQKVEFLVSFYNNEISEKSEIFDDQFSVERPDGSNFTLKIRSTKLEDSAMYFCASSASGVLNEQFFGPGTRLTVL.

The genes are TRBV15 and TRBJ1-1, with D unresolved. This CDR3 contains 14 residues. The germline V gene encodes CDR1 LNHNV and CDR2 YYDKDF (reference sequence). Trimming stripped 5 bases from V and 1 base from J, with 11 bases between. CDR3 protein: CATSLSLTNTEAFF. CDR3 DNA: TGTGCCACCAGCTTGAGTCTTACGAACACTGAAGCTTTCTTT.

In its sample, this clone was seen a few times. The rearrangement uses TRBV27 and TRBJ2-4; D might be TRBD1 (6 bases). The CDR3 length is 17 residues. V lost 5 bases to trimming and J lost 0 bases, with 17 bases between them. Germline loops: CDR1 MNHEY, CDR2 SMNVEV (reference sequence). CDR3 amino acids: CASSPIQGSLAKNIQYF. The CDR3 coding sequence is TGTGCCAGCAGTCCGATACAGGGATCCCTAGCCAAAAACATTCAGTACTTC.

This clone has more than one count but fewer than ten. The genes are TRBV19 and TRBJ1-1; D is unresolved. Looked up from germline, CDR1 is LNHDA and CDR2 is SQIVND (reference sequence). This CDR3 has 15 residues. Trimming took off 6 bases at V and 1 base at J, with 15 bases between the two ends. DNA of the CDR3: TGTGCCAGTAGATTGTTCCCGACGGGGAACACTGAAGCTTTCTTT. This sequence encodes CASRLFPTGNTEAFF.

The V call is TRBV29-1, the J call TRBJ1-1, with a weak D call TRBD1 (6 bases). CDR1 and CDR2 from the germline V gene are SQVTM and ANQGSEA. V lost 4 bases to trimming and J lost 1 base, with 10 bases between them. This CDR3 region has 13 residues. CDR3 amino acids: CSVARTENTEAFF. The DNA of the CDR3 is TGCAGCGTTGCCAGGACAGAGAACACTGAAGCTTTCTTT.

V usage is TRBV29-1 and J usage is TRBJ2-1; TRBD2 is a possible D gene (5 bases). V dropped 7 bases and J dropped 6 bases, with 16 bases sitting between them. This CDR3 has 13 residues. CDR1 is SQVTM, CDR2 ANQGSEA, per germline. The CDR3 spells CSASRGLINEQFF. CDR3 DNA: TGCAGCGCTAGTCGAGGACTGATCAATGAGCAGTTCTTC.

Comment on this clone: This sample includes further DNA sequences coding for the same CDR3. This chain uses TRBV7-9 with TRBJ2-1; D is undetermined. CDR1 is SEHNR and CDR2 is FQNEAQ in the germline V gene (reference sequence). The CDR3 covers 11 residues. Trimming removed 3 bases from V and 6 bases from J, with 3 bases in between. The CDR3 reads CASSLSNEQFF. CDR3 DNA: TGTGCCAGCAGCTTGAGCAATGAGCAGTTCTTC. The full variable domain, completed using reference TRBV7-9 and TRBJ2-1, is DTGVSQNPRHKITKRGQNVTFRCDPISEHNRLYWYRQTLGQGPEFLTYFQNEAQLEKSRLLSDRFSAERPKGSFSTLEIQRTEQGDSAMYLCASSLSNEQFFGPGTRLTVL.